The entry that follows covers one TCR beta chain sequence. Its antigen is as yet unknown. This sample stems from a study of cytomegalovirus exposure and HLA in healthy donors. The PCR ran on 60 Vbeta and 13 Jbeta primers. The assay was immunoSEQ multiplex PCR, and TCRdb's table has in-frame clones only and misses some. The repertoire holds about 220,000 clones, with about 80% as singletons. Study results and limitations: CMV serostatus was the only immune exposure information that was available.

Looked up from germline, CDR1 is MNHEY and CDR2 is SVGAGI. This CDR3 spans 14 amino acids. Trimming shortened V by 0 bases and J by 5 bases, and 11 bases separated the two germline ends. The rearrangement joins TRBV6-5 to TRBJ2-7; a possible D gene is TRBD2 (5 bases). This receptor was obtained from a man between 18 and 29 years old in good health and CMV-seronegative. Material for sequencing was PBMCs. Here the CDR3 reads CASSYSAGRHEQYF. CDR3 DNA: TGTGCCAGCAGTTACTCGGCGGGTCGCCACGAGCAGTACTTC.